The 22 T cell receptor beta chains listed next were all sequenced from one sample in a study of blood T cells in healthy people across ages. PCR was performed a second time for about 7 to 11 cycles using a sample-barcoded 5' primer and a J-beta primer mix. TCRdb re-called the 5' RACE reads with MiXCR, one entry per CDR3 protein. The top ten hold 5% to 7% of the sample, which has about 1.4 million distinct CDR3 sequences, almost 60% seen once. The sample comprised blood. These receptors were collected from a man between 18 and 35 years old in good health.

As to this clonotype: Since the CDR3 does not end with the conserved phenylalanine or tryptophan, this likely comes from a read error. CDR3 bases: TGTGCCAGCAGCCTAGGTAGAGGACCCTACGAGCAGTACTTA. Its protein is CASSLGRGPYEQYL. J is TRBJ2-7 and V is TRBV7-8; D is unclear. Per germline, CDR1 SGHVS and CDR2 FQNEAQ. The CDR3 is 14 residues long. V lost 5 bases, J lost 2 bases, and 13 bases lay in between.

The V call is TRBV4-1, the J call TRBJ2-4, with D possibly being TRBD2 (5 bases). The J call may be in error: the DNA end matches TRBJ2-7 better. CDR3 length equals 14 residues. Germline lookup yields CDR1 MGHRA and CDR2 YSYEKL. CDR3 residues: CASSQALGVYEQYF. The CDR3 DNA follows: TGCGCCAGCAGCCAAGCCTTGGGAGTGTACGAGCAGTACTTC.

This clonotype was recorded a few times. The chain carries TRBV7-8 and TRBJ2-2, with 10 nucleotides matching TRBD1. The CDR3 is 17 residues long. CDR1 and CDR2 (germline): SGHVS, FQNEAQ. V was clipped by 3 bases and J by 2 bases; unmatched bases: 6. As DNA, the CDR3 is TGTGCCAGCAGCTTTCCGGGACAGGGGACCAACACCGGGGAGCTGTTTTTT. Protein product: CASSFPGQGTNTGELFF.

The rearrangement links TRBV20-1 to TRBJ1-4, with 7 nucleotides matching TRBD1. Trimming at V came to 4 bases and at J to 3 bases, leaving 5 bases not matched to a gene. From germline, CDR1 is DFQATT and CDR2 SNEGSKA (reference sequence). The CDR3 totals 14 residues. The CDR3 nucleotides are TGCAGTGCTAACCCAGGGGGATCTAATGAAAAACTGTTTTTT. Its translation: CSANPGGSNEKLFF.

The chain uses TRBV28 and TRBJ1-2, with D possibly matching TRBD1 (5 bases). The germline CDR1 and CDR2 sequences are MDHEN and SYDVKM. CDR3 length equals 15 residues. V was cut by 6 bases and J by 4 bases, with 18 bases left in between. CDR3 sequence: CASREGRNSIYGYTF. DNA of the CDR3: TGTGCCAGCAGAGAGGGGAGGAATTCAATCTATGGCTACACCTTC.

The CDR3 DNA reads as TGCGCCAGCAGCGAGGGACAGTTGCGCGACGAGCAGTACTTC. Its protein product is CASSEGQLRDEQYF. The chain couples TRBV5-1 to TRBJ2-7; 7 bases fit TRBD1. CDR3 length equals 14 residues. The trim removed 4 bases at V and 5 bases at J, leaving 9 bases unmatched. Germline V lookup: CDR1 SGHRS, CDR2 YFSETQ. Variable domain in full (rest from reference TRBV5-1 and TRBJ2-7): KAGVTQTPRYLIKTRGQQVTLSCSPISGHRSVSWYQQTPGQGLQFLFEYFSETQRNKGNFPGRFSGRQFSNSRSEMNVSTLELGDSALYLCASSEGQLRDEQYFGPGTRLTVT.

The chain has TRBV6-5 and TRBJ2-5; 8 bases are a match to TRBD1. The CDR3 totals 14 residues. In germline, CDR1 is MNHEY, CDR2 SVGAGI. J lost 5 bases, V lost 5 bases, and 7 bases had no gene match. The CDR3 region is CASSTGTGVETQYF. The CDR3 bases are TGTGCCAGCAGTACCGGGACAGGCGTGGAGACCCAGTACTTC.

The V gene is TRBV5-1, the J gene TRBJ2-7, with D possibly TRBD2 on 6 matching bases. CDR3 length: 14 residues. The ends were cut back, 7 bases at V and 0 bases at J, with 14 bases in the middle. Germline V gene sequence: CDR1 SGHRS, CDR2 YFSETQ. The CDR3, as DNA: TGCGCCAGCGGCCCCGGCGGGGACTCCTACGAGCAGTACTTC. Protein sequence: CASGPGGDSYEQYF.

This clonotype occurred a few times. The chain employs TRBV6-1 and TRBJ2-1; D uncertain. The length of the CDR3 is 13 residues. Germline CDR1 MNHNS, CDR2 SASEGT. V was trimmed by 6 bases and J by 5 bases, leaving 11 bases between them. The CDR3 bases are TGTGCCAGCAGCCAGGTCCCCCACAATGAGCAGTTCTTC. It specifies CASSQVPHNEQFF.

The chain recombines TRBV7-9 with TRBJ1-1; unclear D gene. Deletions cut 5 bases from V and 2 bases from J, with 9 bases between. Germline-derived CDR1 and CDR2 are SEHNR and FQNEAQ (reference sequence). The CDR3 has 13 residues. CDR3 bases: TGTGCCAGCAGCCCCCCGGACAACACTGAAGCTTTCTTT. It encodes CASSPPDNTEAFF.

A few counts support this clonotype. The chain recombines TRBV4-1 with TRBJ2-6; 8 positions match TRBD2. Trimming took 3 bases from V and 2 from J; bases not matched to a gene: 3. The CDR3 loop spans 16 amino acids. The germline CDR1 and CDR2 sequences are MGHRA and YSYEKL. In DNA form, the CDR3 reads TGCGCCAGCAGCCAGCGGGGGGCCGCTGGGGCCAACGTCCTGACTTTC. It is translated as CASSQRGAAGANVLTF.

The J gene is TRBJ2-5, the V gene TRBV12-3 or TRBV12-4; a weak D match, TRBD1 (6 bases). Trimming removed 2 bases at V and 2 bases at J, with 9 bases between. The CDR3 spans 14 residues. CDR3 residues: CASSLPGTQETQYF. CDR3 DNA sequence: TGTGCCAGCAGTTTACCAGGGACACAAGAGACCCAGTACTTC.

CDR3 in DNA: TGTGCCACCAGCAGAGATATCGGGATTTCCACAGATACGCAGTATTTT. This translates into CATSRDIGISTDTQYF. The chain employs TRBV15 and TRBJ2-3, with a tentative D call TRBD2 (5 bases). Per germline, CDR1 LNHNV and CDR2 YYDKDF (reference sequence). The CDR3 is 16 residues long. Trimming pared 0 bases from V and 2 bases from J, leaving 12 bases between.

This clonotype was detected a few times. This chain joins TRBV18 and TRBJ1-6, with no clear D. CDR3 length equals 13 residues. V was shortened by 8 bases and J by 0 bases, with 5 bases between the two germline ends. The germline CDR1 and CDR2 sequences are KGHSH and LQKENI. CDR3 sequence reads: CASGSSYNSPLHF. The CDR3 nucleotides are TGTGCCAGCGGAAGCTCCTATAATTCACCCCTCCACTTT.

V usage is TRBV7-6 and J usage is TRBJ2-7; D unclear. This CDR3 spans 15 amino acids. CDR1 is SGHVS, CDR2 FNYEAQ, per germline. The V gene lost 1 base and the J gene lost 2 bases, with 12 bases spanning the gap. The CDR3 DNA is TGTGCCAGCAGCTTAGGGGCAGACAAGACCTACGAGCAGTACTTC. This translates into CASSLGADKTYEQYF.

This chain joins TRBV6-2 or TRBV6-3 and TRBJ2-3, with 9 bases lining up with TRBD1. CDR1 MNHEY and CDR2 SVGEGT come from the germline V gene. This CDR3 has 15 amino acids. The junction had 20 bases not matched to a gene; V was cut back by 9 bases and J by 13 bases. CDR3 in amino acids: CARGSSGDRVFWEYF. The DNA for the CDR3 is TGTGCCAGGGGATCCTCGGGGGACAGGGTCTTTTGGGAGTATTTT.

The genes are TRBV4-2 and TRBJ2-1; possible D gene TRBD2, 5 bases. The germline gives CDR1 LGHNA, CDR2 YNFKEQ. This CDR3 contains 15 residues. The ends were cut back, 0 bases at V and 1 base at J, with 7 bases in the middle. The CDR3 here is CASSQEWESYNEQFF. As DNA, the CDR3 is TGTGCCAGCAGCCAAGAGTGGGAGTCCTACAATGAGCAGTTCTTC.

This rearrangement joins TRBV4-3 to TRBJ1-6; the match to TRBD1 covers 7 bases. Germline V gene data show CDR1 as LGHNA and CDR2 as YSLEER. CDR3 size: 16 residues. The ends lost 6 bases at V and 8 bases at J; junction bases unmatched: 13. The DNA of the CDR3 is TGCGCCAGCAGTCAACATACAGGGGTTAAGGATTCACCCCTCCACTTT. Translation: CASSQHTGVKDSPLHF.

V gene TRBV10-3 combines with J gene TRBJ2-3; D perhaps matches TRBD2 (5 bases). V lost 4 bases to trimming and J lost 2 bases, with 19 bases between them. The V gene's germline CDR1 is ENHRY and CDR2 SYGVKD. The length of the CDR3 is 17 residues. The CDR3 loop is CAISGGSSRIVTDTQYF. CDR3 coding DNA: TGTGCCATCAGTGGGGGATCTAGCCGAATTGTCACAGATACGCAGTATTTT.

The chain uses TRBV25-1 and TRBJ1-4; D remains unclear. Germline V lookup: CDR1 MGHDK, CDR2 SYGVNS. CDR3 length: 15 amino acids. V gave up 4 bases and J gave up 8 bases, with 17 bases separating them. The CDR3 DNA sequence: TGTGCCAGCAGTGGATGGCGTGGGCTGAGGGAAAAACTGTTTTTT. The encoded protein is CASSGWRGLREKLFF.

The chain recombines TRBV20-1 with TRBJ1-5; 7 bases align to TRBD1. V lost 6 bases to trimming and J lost 0 bases; unmatched junction nucleotides: 8. The CDR3 totals 15 residues. Germline-derived CDR1 and CDR2 are DFQATT and SNEGSKA (reference sequence). In DNA, the CDR3 is TGCAGTGCGAAGACAGGGTCATATAGCAATCAGCCCCAGCATTTT. Encoded protein: CSAKTGSYSNQPQHF.

This chain uses TRBV29-1 with TRBJ2-7; the D gene is possibly TRBD2 (6 bases). The germline V gene encodes CDR1 SQVTM and CDR2 ANQGSEA. The CDR3 runs 13 residues. V lost 6 bases to trimming and J lost 5 bases, with 17 bases between them. The CDR3 loop is CSVMSSGGNEQYF. CDR3 DNA: TGCAGCGTCATGTCCTCGGGCGGGAACGAGCAGTACTTC.